This note documents a single T cell receptor beta chain sequence. This clone occurred once. The clone's antigen remains unknown. Base qualities are missing; no much larger clone stands one base away. This sample is part of a study of blood T cell repertoires in COVID-19 (TCRdb year 2020). Describing the broader study: Samples covering the acute and convalescent phases of COVID-19 were provided by collaborators in the United States, Italy and Spain. The repertoires were released in a freely available public database intended as a resource for research on the immune response to SARS-CoV-2. Subjects who had been exposed to COVID-19, were actively infected with it, or had recovered from it provided the deeply sampled blood TCRbeta repertoires that made up the dataset. Nearly every sample came with metadata listing a de-identified subject ID, COVID-19 status, age in years and sex. The material from the prospective study consisted of cDNA or gDNA derived from T cells, B-cell-depleted T cells, or PBMCs. Samples came from the ongoing ImmuneRACE study (first 160 participants) plus 1,254 subjects from 6 global collaborators. Where HLA class I and class II types were available, the types were taken from metadata supplied by the sample provider, not from assay-based typing. General findings and caveats noted by the study authors: The amount of clinical and demographic metadata varied by source and participant and was provided uncurated.

The CDR3 runs 15 residues from the cysteine to the phenylalanine. Of all the DNA, just the CDR3 is kept, 45 bases in frame from base 1. For CDR1 and CDR2, the germline V gene lists KGHSH and LQKENI. V is cut by 4 bases and J by 0 bases, and the space between the germline ends is 7 bases. TCRbeta CDR3 regions were amplified from genomic DNA using the immunoSEQ Assay, a bias-controlled multiplex PCR. The paper's processing steps were these. Nucleated cell counts per sample were estimated from amplification of reference gene primers within the assay. To quantify the absolute abundance of each unique TCRbeta CDR3 rearrangement, sequence reads were collapsed and filtered. For each sample, productive Simpson clonality was calculated by taking the square root of Simpson's diversity index across productive rearrangements. TCRdb provides this immuneACCESS table in a form limited to in-frame rearrangements. Some clones are lacking; in checked studies, under half of them reflect an unresolved V gene, and why the rest are absent is not known. V, J and clone size reflect that table, while D and trimming were determined from the DNA. The sample table shows around 92,000 clones, and about 74% are seen once. Roughly 3.9% of the sample is taken by the ten largest.

One collaborating source in Seattle enrolled patients while the patients were actively infected and followed the patients over time throughout the course of disease. Each collaborating institution followed its own protocols to collect whole blood in K2EDTA tubes. For TCRbeta analysis, collaborator samples were shipped as frozen whole blood, as isolated PBMCs, or as DNA extracted from either sample type. Sequencing was performed on peripheral blood. Here the chain combines TRBV18 and TRBJ1-6; matching of 6 bases hints at TRBD1 as the D gene. This TCR was recovered from a man aged 65-85 years with COVID-19, enrolled during active disease. The DNA sequence is TGTGCCAGCTCACAACAGGGCTCCTATAATTCACCCCTCCACTTT. This codes for CASSQQGSYNSPLHF.